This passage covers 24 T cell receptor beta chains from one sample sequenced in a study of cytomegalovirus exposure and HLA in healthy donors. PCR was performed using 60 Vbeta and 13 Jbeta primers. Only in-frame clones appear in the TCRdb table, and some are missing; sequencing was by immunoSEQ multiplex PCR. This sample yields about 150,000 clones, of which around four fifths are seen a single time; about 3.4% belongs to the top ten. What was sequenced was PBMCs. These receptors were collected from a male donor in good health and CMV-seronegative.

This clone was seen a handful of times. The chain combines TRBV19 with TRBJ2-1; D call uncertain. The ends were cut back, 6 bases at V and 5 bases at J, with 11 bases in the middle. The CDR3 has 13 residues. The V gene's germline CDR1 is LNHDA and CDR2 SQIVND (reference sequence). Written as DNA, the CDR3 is TGTGCCAGTAGATTTCAGGTGGACAATGAGCAGTTCTTC. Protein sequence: CASRFQVDNEQFF.

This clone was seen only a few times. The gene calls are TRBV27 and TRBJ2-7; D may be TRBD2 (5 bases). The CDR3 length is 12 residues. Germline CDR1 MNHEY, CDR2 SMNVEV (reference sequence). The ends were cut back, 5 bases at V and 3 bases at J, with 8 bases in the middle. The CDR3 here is CASSAAGYEQYF. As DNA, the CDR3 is TGTGCCAGCAGTGCGGCGGGCTACGAGCAGTACTTC.

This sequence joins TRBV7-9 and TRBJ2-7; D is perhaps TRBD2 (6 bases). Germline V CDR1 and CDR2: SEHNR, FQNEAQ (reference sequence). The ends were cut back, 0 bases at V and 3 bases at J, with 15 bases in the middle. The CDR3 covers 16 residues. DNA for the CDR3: TGTGCCAGCAGCTTAGCGCCCGGGACTGCTGGCTACGAGCAGTACTTC. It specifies CASSLAPGTAGYEQYF.

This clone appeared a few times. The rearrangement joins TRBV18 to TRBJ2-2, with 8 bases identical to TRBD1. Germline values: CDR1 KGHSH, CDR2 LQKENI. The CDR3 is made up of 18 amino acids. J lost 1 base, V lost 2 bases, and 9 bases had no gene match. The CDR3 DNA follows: TGTGCCAGCTCACCAAGGGAACAGGGGGTTCTGAACACCGGGGAGCTGTTTTTT. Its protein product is CASSPREQGVLNTGELFF.

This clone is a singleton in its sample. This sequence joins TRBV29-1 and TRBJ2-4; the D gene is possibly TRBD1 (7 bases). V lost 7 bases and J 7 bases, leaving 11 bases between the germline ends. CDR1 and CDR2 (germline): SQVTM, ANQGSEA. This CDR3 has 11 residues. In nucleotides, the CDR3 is TGCAGCGCCTCAGGGGGGAACATTCAGTACTTC. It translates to CSASGGNIQYF.

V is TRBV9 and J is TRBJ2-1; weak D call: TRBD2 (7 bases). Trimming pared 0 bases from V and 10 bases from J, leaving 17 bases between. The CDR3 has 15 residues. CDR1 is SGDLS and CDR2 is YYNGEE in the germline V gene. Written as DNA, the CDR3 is TGTGCCAGCAGCGTAGGGGACGGGGGGCAAGGGGAGCAGTTCTTC. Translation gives CASSVGDGGQGEQFF. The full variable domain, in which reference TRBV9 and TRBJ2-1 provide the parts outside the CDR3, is DSGVTQTPKHLITATGQRVTLRCSPRSGDLSVYWYQQSLDQGLQFLIQYYNGEERAKGNILERFSAQQFPDLHSELNLSSLELGDSALYFCASSVGDGGQGEQFFGPGTRLTVL.

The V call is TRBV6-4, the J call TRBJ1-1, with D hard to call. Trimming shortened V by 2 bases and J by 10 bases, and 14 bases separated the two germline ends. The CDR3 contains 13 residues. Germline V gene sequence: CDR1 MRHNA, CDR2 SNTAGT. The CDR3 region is CASSDSGSSRAFF. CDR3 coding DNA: TGTGCCAGCAGTGACAGCGGTTCATCGCGAGCTTTCTTT.

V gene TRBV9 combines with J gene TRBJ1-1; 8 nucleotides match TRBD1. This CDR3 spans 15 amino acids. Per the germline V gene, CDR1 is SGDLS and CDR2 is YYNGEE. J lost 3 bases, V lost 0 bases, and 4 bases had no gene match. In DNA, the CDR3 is TGTGCCAGCAGCGTAGATCAGGGGGCGGACACTGAAGCTTTCTTT. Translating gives CASSVDQGADTEAFF. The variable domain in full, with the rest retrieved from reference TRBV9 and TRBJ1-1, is DSGVTQTPKHLITATGQRVTLRCSPRSGDLSVYWYQQSLDQGLQFLIQYYNGEERAKGNILERFSAQQFPDLHSELNLSSLELGDSALYFCASSVDQGADTEAFFGQGTRLTVV.

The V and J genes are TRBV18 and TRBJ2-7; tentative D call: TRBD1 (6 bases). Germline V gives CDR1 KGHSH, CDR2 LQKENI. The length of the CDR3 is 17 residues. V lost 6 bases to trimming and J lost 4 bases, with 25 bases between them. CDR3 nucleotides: TGTGCCAGCTCCCGTCGTTCCGGCCAGGGGCGATCTTACGAGCAGTACTTC. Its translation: CASSRRSGQGRSYEQYF.

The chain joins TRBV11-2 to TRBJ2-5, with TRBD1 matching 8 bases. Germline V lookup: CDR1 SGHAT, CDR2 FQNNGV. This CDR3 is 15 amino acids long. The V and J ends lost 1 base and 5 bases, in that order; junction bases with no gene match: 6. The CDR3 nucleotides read TGTGCCAGCAGCTTAGGGGCAGGGGGCGAGGAGACCCAGTACTTC. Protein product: CASSLGAGGEETQYF.

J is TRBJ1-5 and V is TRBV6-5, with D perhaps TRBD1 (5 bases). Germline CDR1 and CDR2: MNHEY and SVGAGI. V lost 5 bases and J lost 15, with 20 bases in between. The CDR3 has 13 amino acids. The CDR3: CASSQDSREGLHF. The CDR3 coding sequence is TGTGCCAGCAGTCAAGACAGTAGGGAAGGCTTGCATTTT.

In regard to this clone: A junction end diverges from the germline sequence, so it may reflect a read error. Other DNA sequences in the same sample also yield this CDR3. The chain's CDR3 is CASSDRDTGELFF. The CDR3 DNA reads TGTGCCAGCAGTGACAGGGACACTGGGGAGCTGTTTTTT. The chain recombines TRBV6-4 with TRBJ2-2, with a weak D call TRBD1 (6 bases). The CDR3 is 13 amino acids. Germline V gene lookup returns CDR1 MRHNA and CDR2 SNTAGT.

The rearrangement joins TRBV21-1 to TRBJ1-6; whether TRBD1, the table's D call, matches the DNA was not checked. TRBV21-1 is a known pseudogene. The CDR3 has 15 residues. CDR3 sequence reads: CASSKDDRGNSPLHF. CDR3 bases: TGTGCCAGCAGCAAAGATGACAGGGGGAATTCACCCCTCCACTTT.

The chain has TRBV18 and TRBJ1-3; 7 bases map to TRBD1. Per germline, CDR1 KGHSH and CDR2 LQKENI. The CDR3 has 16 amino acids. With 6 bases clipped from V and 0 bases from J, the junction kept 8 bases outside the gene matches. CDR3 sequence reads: CASSQGQHVSGNTIYF. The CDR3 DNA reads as TGTGCCAGCTCTCAGGGACAGCACGTCTCTGGAAACACCATATATTTT.

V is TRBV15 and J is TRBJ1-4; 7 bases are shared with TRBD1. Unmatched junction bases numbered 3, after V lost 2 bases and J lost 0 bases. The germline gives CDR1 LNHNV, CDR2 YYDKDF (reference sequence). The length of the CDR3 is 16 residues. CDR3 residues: CATSRPGTATNEKLFF. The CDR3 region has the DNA TGTGCCACCAGCAGACCTGGGACAGCAACTAATGAAAAACTGTTTTTT.

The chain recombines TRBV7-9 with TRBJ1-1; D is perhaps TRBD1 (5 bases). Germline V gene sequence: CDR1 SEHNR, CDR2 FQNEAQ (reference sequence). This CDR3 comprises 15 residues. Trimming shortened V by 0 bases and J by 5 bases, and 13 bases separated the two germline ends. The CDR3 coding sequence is TGTGCCAGCAGCTTAGCCTCCGGGGGGACTACTGAAGCTTTCTTT. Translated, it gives CASSLASGGTTEAFF.

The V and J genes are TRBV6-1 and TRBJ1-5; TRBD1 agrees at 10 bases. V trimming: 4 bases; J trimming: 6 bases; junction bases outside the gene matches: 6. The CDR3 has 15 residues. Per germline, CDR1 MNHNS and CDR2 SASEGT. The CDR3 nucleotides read TGTGCCAGCAGTGCCCGGGACAGGGGTTCTCAGCCCCAGCATTTT. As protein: CASSARDRGSQPQHF.

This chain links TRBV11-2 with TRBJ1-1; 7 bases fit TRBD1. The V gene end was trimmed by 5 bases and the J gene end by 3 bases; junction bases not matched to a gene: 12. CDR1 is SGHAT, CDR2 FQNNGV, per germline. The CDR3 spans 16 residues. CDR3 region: CASSGPDRVRDTEAFF. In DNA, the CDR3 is TGTGCCAGCAGCGGTCCCGACAGGGTCAGAGACACTGAAGCTTTCTTT.

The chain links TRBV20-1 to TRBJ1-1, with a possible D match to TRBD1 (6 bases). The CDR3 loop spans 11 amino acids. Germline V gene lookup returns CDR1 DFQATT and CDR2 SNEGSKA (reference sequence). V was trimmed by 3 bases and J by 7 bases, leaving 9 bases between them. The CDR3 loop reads CSARGAGEAFF. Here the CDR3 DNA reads TGCAGTGCTAGGGGGGCTGGTGAAGCTTTCTTT.

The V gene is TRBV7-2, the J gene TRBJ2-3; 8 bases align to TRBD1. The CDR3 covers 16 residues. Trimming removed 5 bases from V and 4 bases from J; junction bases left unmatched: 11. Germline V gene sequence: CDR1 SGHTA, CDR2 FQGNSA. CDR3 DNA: TGTGCCAGCAGCAAAAGACAGGGGATCTTCGCAGATACGCAGTATTTT. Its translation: CASSKRQGIFADTQYF.

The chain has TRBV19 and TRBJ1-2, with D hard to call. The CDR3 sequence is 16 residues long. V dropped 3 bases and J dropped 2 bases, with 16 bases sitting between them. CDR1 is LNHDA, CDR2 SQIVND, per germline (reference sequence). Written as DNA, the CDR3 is TGTGCCAGTAGTATCTGGCTGGGAGGCACGAACTATGGCTACACCTTC. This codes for CASSIWLGGTNYGYTF.

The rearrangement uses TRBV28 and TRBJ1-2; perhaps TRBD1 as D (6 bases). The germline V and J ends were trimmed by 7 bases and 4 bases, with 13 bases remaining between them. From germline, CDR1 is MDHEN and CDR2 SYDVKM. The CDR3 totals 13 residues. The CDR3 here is CASNGGGPYGYTF. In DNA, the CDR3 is TGTGCCAGCAACGGGGGGGGCCCCTATGGCTACACCTTC.

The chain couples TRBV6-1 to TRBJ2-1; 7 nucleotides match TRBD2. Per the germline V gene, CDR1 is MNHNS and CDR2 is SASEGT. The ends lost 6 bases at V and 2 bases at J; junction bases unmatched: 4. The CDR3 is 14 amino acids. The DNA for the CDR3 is TGTGCCAGCAGCAAGGGGACTACCTACAATGAGCAGTTCTTC. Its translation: CASSKGTTYNEQFF.

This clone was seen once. CDR3 sequence (DNA): TGTGCCAGCAGCTTAGTAAGGACTAGCGCCAACAATGAGCAGTTCTTC. Protein sequence: CASSLVRTSANNEQFF. The chain employs TRBV7-8 and TRBJ2-1, with 9 bases that match TRBD2. The CDR3 is made up of 16 amino acids. Germline CDR1 SGHVS, CDR2 FQNEAQ. Trimming took 1 base from V and 5 from J; bases not matched to a gene: 6.